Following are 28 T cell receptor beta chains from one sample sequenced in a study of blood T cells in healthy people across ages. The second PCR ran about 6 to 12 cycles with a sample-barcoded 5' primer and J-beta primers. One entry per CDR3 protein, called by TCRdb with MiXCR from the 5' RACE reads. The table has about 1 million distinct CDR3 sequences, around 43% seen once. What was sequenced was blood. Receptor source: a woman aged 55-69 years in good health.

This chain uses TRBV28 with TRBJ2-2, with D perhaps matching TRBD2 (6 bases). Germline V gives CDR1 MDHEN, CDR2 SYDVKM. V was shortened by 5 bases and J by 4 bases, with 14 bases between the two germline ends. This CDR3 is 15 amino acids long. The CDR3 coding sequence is TGTGCCAGCAGTCCCTCCCGGGGGATCACCGGGGAGCTGTTTTTT. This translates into CASSPSRGITGELFF.

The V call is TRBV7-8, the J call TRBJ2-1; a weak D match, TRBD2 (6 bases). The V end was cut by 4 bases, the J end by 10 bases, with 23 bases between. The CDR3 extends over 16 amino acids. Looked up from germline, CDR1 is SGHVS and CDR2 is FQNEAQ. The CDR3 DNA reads TGTGCCAGCAGCTCACTCCCGGGACTCCAGAGAAAAGAGCAGTTCTTC. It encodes CASSSLPGLQRKEQFF.

The CDR3 DNA is TGTGCCAGCAGCGGACAGAAGACTAGAGTCGATGAGCAGTTCTTC. It codes for CASSGQKTRVDEQFF. The V call is TRBV9, the J call TRBJ2-1; D may be TRBD2 (6 bases). From germline, CDR1 is SGDLS and CDR2 YYNGEE. The CDR3 extends over 15 amino acids. V was trimmed by 3 bases and J by 8 bases, leaving 18 bases between them. The complete variable domain, with remaining parts taken from reference TRBV9 and TRBJ2-1, reads DSGVTQTPKHLITATGQRVTLRCSPRSGDLSVYWYQQSLDQGLQFLIQYYNGEERAKGNILERFSAQQFPDLHSELNLSSLELGDSALYFCASSGQKTRVDEQFFGPGTRLTVL.

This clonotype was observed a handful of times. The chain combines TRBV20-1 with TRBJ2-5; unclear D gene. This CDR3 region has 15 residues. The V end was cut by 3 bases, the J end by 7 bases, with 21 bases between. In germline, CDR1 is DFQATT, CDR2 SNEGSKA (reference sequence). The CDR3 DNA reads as TGCAGTGCTAGGGTGCTCTCCCGGATCCCCACGACCCAGTACTTC. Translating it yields CSARVLSRIPTTQYF.

The CDR3 coding sequence is TGTGCCAGCATTCAACCCAAGAGGGACTATGGCTACACCTTC. Residues: CASIQPKRDYGYTF. This sequence joins TRBV6-6 and TRBJ1-2; D call uncertain. Germline values: CDR1 MNHNY, CDR2 SVGAGI (reference sequence). CDR3 size: 14 residues. V was shortened by 7 bases and J by 3 bases, with 15 bases between the two germline ends.

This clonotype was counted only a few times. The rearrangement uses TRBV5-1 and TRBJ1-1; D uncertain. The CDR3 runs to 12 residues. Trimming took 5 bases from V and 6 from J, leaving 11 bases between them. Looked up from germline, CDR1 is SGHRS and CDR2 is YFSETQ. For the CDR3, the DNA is TGCGCCAGCAGGTCGACTGACCCTGAAGCTTTCTTT. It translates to CASRSTDPEAFF.

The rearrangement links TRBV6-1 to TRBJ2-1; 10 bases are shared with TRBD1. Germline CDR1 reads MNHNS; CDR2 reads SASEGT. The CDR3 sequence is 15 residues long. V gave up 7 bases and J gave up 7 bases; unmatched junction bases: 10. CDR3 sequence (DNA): TGTGCCAGCAACTCAGGACAGGGGGTTAGGAATGAGCAGTTCTTC. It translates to CASNSGQGVRNEQFF.

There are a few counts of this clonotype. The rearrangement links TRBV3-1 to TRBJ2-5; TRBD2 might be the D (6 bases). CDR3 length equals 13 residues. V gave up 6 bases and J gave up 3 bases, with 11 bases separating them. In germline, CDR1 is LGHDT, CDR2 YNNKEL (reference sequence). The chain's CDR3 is CASSKTRKETQYF. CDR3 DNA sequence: TGTGCCAGCAGTAAGACTAGGAAAGAGACCCAGTACTTC.

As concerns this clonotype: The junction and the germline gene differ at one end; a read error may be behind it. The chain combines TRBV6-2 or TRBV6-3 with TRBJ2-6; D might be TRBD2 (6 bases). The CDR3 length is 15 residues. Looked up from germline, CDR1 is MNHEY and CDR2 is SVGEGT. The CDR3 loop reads CTSSLGGLGANVLTF. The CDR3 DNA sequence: TGTACCAGCAGTCTAGGAGGGCTTGGGGCCAACGTCCTGACTTTC.

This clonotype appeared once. The CDR3 DNA sequence: TGTGCCAGCAGCCCGTGGACACCGAACACTGAAGCTTTCTTT. Protein: CASSPWTPNTEAFF. The chain employs TRBV14 and TRBJ1-1; D perhaps matches TRBD1 (5 bases). The V gene's germline CDR1 is SGHDN and CDR2 FVKESK. The CDR3 runs to 14 residues. V lost 4 bases to trimming and J lost 1 base, with 10 bases between them.

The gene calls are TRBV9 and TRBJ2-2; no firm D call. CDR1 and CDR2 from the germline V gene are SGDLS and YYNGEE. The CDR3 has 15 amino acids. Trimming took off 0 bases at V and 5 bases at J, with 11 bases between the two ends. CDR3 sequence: CASSVATVDTGELFF. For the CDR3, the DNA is TGTGCCAGCAGCGTAGCTACCGTTGATACCGGGGAGCTGTTTTTT.

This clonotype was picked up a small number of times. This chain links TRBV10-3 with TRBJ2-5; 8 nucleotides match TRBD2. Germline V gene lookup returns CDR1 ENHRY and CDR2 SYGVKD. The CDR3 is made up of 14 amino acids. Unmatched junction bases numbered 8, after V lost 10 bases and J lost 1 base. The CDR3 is CATTRLASQETQYF. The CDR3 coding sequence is TGTGCCACCACCCGACTAGCGAGCCAAGAGACCCAGTACTTC.

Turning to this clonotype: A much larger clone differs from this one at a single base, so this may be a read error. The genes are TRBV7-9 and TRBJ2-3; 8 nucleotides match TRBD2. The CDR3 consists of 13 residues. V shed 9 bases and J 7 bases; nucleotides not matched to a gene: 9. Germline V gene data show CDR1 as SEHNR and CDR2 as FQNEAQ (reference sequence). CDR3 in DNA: TGTGCCAGTTCTAGCGGGCCGGTGAATACGCAGTATTTT. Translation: CASSSGPVNTQYF.

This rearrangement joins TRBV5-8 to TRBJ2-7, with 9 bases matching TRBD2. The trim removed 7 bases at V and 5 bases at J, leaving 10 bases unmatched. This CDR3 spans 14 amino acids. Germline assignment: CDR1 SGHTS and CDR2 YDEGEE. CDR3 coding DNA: TGTGCCAGCCGGGGGACTAGCAATTCCCACGAGCAGTACTTC. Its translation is CASRGTSNSHEQYF. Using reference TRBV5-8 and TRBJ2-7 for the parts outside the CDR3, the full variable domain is EAGVTQSPTHLIKTRGQQATLRCSPISGHTSVYWYQQALGLGLQFLLWYDEGEERNRGNFPPRFSGRQFPNYSSELNVNALELEDSALYLCASRGTSNSHEQYFGPGTRLTVT.

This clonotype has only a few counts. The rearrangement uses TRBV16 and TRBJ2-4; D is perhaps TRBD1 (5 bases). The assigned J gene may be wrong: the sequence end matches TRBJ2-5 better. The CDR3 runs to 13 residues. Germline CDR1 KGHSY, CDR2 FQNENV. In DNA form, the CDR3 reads TGTGCCAGCAGCCAACAGGGCGGAGAGACCCAGTACTTC. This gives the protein CASSQQGGETQYF.

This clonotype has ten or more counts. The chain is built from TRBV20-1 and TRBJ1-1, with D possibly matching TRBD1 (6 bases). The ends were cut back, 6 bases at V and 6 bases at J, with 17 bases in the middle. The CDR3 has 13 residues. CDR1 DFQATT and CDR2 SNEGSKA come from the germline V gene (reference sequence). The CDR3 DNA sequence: TGCAGTGCCCGAAGCAGCAGGGGAGCTGAAGCTTTCTTT. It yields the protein CSARSSRGAEAFF.

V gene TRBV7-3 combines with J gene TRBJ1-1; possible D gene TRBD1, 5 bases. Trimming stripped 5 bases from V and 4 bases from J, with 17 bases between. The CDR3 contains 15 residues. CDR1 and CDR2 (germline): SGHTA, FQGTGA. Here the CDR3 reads CASSPYGGVSTEAFF. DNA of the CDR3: TGTGCCAGCAGCCCGTATGGGGGGGTAAGCACTGAAGCTTTCTTT.

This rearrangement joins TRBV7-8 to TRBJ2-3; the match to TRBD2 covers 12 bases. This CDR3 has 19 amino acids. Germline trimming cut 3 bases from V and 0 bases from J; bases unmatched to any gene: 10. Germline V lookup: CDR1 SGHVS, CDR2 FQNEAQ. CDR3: CASSFSPGLAGLSTDTQYF. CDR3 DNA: TGTGCCAGCAGCTTTAGCCCCGGACTAGCGGGACTCAGCACAGATACGCAGTATTTT.

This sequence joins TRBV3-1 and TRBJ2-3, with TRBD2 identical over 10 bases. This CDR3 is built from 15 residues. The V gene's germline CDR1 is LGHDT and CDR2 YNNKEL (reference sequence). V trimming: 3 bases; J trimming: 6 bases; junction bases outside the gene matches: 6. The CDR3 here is CASSHTSGDSDTQYF. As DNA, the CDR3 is TGTGCCAGCAGCCATACTAGCGGGGACTCGGATACGCAGTATTTT.

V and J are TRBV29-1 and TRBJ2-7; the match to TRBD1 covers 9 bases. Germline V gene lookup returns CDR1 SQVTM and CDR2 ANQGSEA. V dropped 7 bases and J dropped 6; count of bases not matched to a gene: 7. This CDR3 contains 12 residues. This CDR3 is CSDRQGGLEQYF. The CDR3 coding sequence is TGCAGCGACCGACAGGGGGGGCTCGAGCAGTACTTC.

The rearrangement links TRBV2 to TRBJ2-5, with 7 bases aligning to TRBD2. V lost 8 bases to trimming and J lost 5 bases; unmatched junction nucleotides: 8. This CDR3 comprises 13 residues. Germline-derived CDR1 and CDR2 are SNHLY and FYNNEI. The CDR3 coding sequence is TGTGCCAGCGGTAGGGATAGCGGGGAGACCCAGTACTTC. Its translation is CASGRDSGETQYF.

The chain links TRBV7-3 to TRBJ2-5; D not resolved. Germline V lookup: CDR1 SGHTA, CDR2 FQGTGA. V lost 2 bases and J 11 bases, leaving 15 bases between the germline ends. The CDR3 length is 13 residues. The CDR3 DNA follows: TGTGCCAGCAGCTTAGAGACCGTCAGTGAGCAGTACTTC. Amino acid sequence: CASSLETVSEQYF.

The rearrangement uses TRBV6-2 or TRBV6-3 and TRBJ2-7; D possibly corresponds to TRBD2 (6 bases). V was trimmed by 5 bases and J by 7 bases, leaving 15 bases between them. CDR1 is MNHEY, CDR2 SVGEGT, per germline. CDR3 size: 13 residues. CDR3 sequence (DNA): TGTGCCAGCAGTAATTTCTTGGGGGGTGAGCAGTACTTC. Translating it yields CASSNFLGGEQYF.

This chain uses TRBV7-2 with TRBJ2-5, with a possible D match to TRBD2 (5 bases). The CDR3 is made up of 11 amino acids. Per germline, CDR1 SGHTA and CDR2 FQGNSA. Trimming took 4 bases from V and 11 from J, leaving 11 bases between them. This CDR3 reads CASSSSQRQYF. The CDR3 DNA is TGTGCCAGCAGCTCGTCCCAGCGGCAGTACTTC.

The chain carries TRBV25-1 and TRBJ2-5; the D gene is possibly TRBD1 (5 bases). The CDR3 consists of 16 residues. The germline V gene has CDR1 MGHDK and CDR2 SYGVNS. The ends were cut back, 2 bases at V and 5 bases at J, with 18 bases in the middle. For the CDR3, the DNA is TGTGCCAGCAGTGAAGCAGGGCAGGGAACGATGGAGACCCAGTACTTC. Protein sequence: CASSEAGQGTMETQYF. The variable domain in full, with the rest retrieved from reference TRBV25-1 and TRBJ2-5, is EADIYQTPRYLVIGTGKKITLECSQTMGHDKMYWYQQDPGMELHLIHYSYGVNSTEKGDLSSESTVSRIRTEHFPLTLESARPSHTSQYLCASSEAGQGTMETQYFGPGTRLLVL.

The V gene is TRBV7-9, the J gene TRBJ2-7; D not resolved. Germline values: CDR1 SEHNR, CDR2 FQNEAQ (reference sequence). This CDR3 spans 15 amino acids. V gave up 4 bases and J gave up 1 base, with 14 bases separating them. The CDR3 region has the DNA TGTGCCAGCAGCTCGGTGAGCACGGCGTCCTACGAGCAGTACTTC. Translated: CASSSVSTASYEQYF.

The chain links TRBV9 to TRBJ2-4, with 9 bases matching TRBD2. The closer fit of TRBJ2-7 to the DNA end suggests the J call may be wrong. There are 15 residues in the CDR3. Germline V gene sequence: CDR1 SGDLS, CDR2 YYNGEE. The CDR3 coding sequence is TGTGCCAGCAGTCTAGGGGCTAGCGGGATGGGCGAGCAGTACTTC. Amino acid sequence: CASSLGASGMGEQYF.

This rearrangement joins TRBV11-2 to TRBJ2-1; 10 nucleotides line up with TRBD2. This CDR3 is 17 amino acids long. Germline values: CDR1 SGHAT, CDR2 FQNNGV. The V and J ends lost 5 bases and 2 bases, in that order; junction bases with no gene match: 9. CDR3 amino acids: CASSATSGHNPYNEQFF. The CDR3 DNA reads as TGTGCCAGCAGCGCGACTAGCGGGCATAACCCCTACAATGAGCAGTTCTTC. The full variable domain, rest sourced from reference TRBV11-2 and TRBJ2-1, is EAGVAQSPRYKIIEKRQSVAFWCNPISGHATLYWYQQILGQGPKLLIQFQNNGVVDDSQLPKDRFSAERLKGVDSTLKIQPAKLEDSAVYLCASSATSGHNPYNEQFFGPGTRLTVL.